The TCR beta chain under discussion was sequenced for a study of shared clonotypes between healthy human individuals. This clone has only a few counts. What it binds is unknown. Using immunoSEQ multiplex PCR, the repertoire was profiled, and TCRdb retains in-frame clones only, with some absent. Of around 1.1 million clones listed, roughly 74% were seen once; the top ten hold roughly 0.55%. Study conclusions and caveats: Clonotype sharing among donors likely depends on sequencing depth.

V was cut by 0 bases and J by 2 bases, with 14 bases left in between. There are 16 residues in the CDR3. Germline CDR1 is SGHNT and CDR2 is YYREEE (reference sequence). The V gene is TRBV5-4, the J gene TRBJ2-5; D might be TRBD1 (6 bases). This TCR was sampled from a man younger than 35 in good health. Some clones in this sample may be carry-over from other donors' samples. Sample: memory CD4+ T cells from PBMCs. The subset here: CD45RA-negative fraction. The chain's CDR3 is CASSLGGQGRQETQYF. The CDR3 DNA reads TGTGCCAGCAGCTTGGGAGGCCAGGGGCGGCAAGAGACCCAGTACTTC. Supplemented by reference TRBV5-4 and TRBJ2-5, the full variable domain reads ETGVTQSPTHLIKTRGQQVTLRCSSQSGHNTVSWYQQALGQGPQFIFQYYREEENGRGNFPPRFSGLQFPNYSSELNVNALELDDSALYLCASSLGGQGRQETQYFGPGTRLLVL.